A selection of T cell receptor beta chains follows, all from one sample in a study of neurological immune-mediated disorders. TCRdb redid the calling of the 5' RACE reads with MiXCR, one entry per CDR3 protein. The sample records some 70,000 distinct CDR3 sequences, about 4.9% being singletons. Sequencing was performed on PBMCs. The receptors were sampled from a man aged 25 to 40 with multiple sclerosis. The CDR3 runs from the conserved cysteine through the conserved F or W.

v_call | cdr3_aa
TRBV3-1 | CASSQAFAEAFF
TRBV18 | CASSHRDRGYNEQFF
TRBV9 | CASSGRSGTNEKLFF
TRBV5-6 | CASSDTASGGLTDTQYF
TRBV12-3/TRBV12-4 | CASSLHSNTQYF
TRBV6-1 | CASSDNRPFSGNTIYF
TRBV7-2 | CASSLALWRGGSNEQFF
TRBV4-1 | CASSQDLSVNQPQHF
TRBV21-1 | CASSPGQGLSYEQYF
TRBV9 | CASSVGDWPNNEQFF
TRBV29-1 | CSVENRDRGLGGELFF
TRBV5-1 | CASSLVRQGYEQYF
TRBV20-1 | CSAQHGTGGANEQFF
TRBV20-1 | CSARTRGANTGELFF
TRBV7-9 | CASSLGRPTGNEQFF
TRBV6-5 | CASSYSGKTYEQYF
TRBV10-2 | CASSEGRNEQFF
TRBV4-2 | CASSQDRTGANTEAFF
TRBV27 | CASSINTAGGSYEQYF
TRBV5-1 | CASSPGPLGLASYEQYF
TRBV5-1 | CASSRGTGAYNEQFF
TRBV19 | CASTNPENTEAFF
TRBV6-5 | CASSKQGRDQPQHF
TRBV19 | CASSMAWTANYGYTF
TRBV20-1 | CSARTGAIYEQYF
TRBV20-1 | CSARAFEGGRNTIYF